A single sample gave rise to the 31 T cell receptor beta chains below, sequenced in a study of blood T cell repertoires in COVID-19. Method: immunoSEQ multiplex PCR; TCRdb's copy keeps in-frame clones and lacks some. The sample has 71,000 or so clones, over 70% seen once. The sequenced material came from peripheral blood. The receptors were gathered from a man over 45 with acute or convalescent COVID-19.

This rearrangement joins TRBV3-1 (or the pseudogene TRBV3-2) to TRBJ2-2, with 9 bases lining up with TRBD2. V shed 3 bases and J 1 base; nucleotides not matched to a gene: 9. CDR3 length: 18 residues. Per the germline V gene, CDR1 is LGHDT and CDR2 is YNNKEL (reference sequence). The CDR3 nucleotides read TGTGCCAGCAGCCATCCCACAGCGGGGGGCTTGAACACCGGGGAGCTGTTTTTT. Its protein is CASSHPTAGGLNTGELFF.

This clone was found a few times. The chain carries TRBV18 and TRBJ2-2; D tentatively fits TRBD1 or TRBD2 (6 bases each). Trimming stripped 6 bases from V and 4 bases from J, with 15 bases between. Germline-derived CDR1 and CDR2 are KGHSH and LQKENI. This CDR3 is 15 amino acids long. The CDR3 loop reads CASSPGAGSTGELFF. CDR3 sequence (DNA): TGTGCCAGCTCCCCAGGGGCGGGAAGCACCGGGGAGCTGTTTTTT. The entire variable domain, with the rest obtained from reference TRBV18 and TRBJ2-2, is as follows: NAGVMQNPRHLVRRRGQEARLRCSPMKGHSHVYWYRQLPEEGLKFMVYLQKENIIDESGMPKERFSAEFPKEGPSILRIQQVVRGDSAAYFCASSPGAGSTGELFFGEGSRLTVL.

Of note for this clone: Other DNA sequences within the sample encode an identical CDR3. The chain couples TRBV6-5 to TRBJ2-7, with 9 bases matching TRBD1. Germline values: CDR1 MNHEY, CDR2 SVGAGI. V trimming: 6 bases; J trimming: 4 bases; junction bases outside the gene matches: 7. This CDR3 has 14 amino acids. The CDR3 bases are TGTGCCAGCAGCCCCGGACAGGGGAAATACGAGCAGTACTTC. This sequence encodes CASSPGQGKYEQYF.

The chain links TRBV2 to TRBJ2-1; 8 bases match TRBD1. V trimming: 2 bases; J trimming: 0 bases; junction bases outside the gene matches: 0. The CDR3 is 15 amino acids. Germline CDR1 is SNHLY and CDR2 is FYNNEI. The CDR3 bases are TGTGCCAGCAGTGAACAGGGGGCCTCCTACAATGAGCAGTTCTTC. Residues: CASSEQGASYNEQFF.

The chain links TRBV5-6 to TRBJ2-5, with 7 bases fitting TRBD2. Germline loops: CDR1 SGHDT, CDR2 YYEEEE. This CDR3 has 13 residues. V lost 4 bases, J lost 5 bases, and 5 bases stayed unmatched. The CDR3 loop reads CASSRGRGETQYF. The CDR3 DNA reads TGTGCCAGCAGCCGCGGGCGGGGGGAGACCCAGTACTTC.

The J gene is TRBJ2-5, the V gene TRBV7-9; 11 bases fit TRBD2. J was trimmed by 10 bases and V by 7 bases; bases with no gene match: 11. The CDR3 loop spans 14 amino acids. Germline CDR1 reads SEHNR; CDR2 reads FQNEAQ (reference sequence). CDR3 loop: CASIPLAGDNRQYF. DNA for the CDR3: TGTGCCAGCATCCCACTAGCGGGAGACAACCGCCAGTACTTC. Drawing the rest from reference TRBV7-9 and TRBJ2-5, the complete variable domain is DTGVSQNPRHKITKRGQNVTFRCDPISEHNRLYWYRQTLGQGPEFLTYFQNEAQLEKSRLLSDRFSAERPKGSFSTLEIQRTEQGDSAMYLCASIPLAGDNRQYFGPGTRLLVL.

This chain uses TRBV24-1 with TRBJ2-1; 10 bases agree with TRBD2. CDR3 length: 16 amino acids. Germline V lookup: CDR1 KGHDR, CDR2 SFDVKD. V was clipped by 4 bases and J by 1 base; unmatched bases: 3. The CDR3, as DNA: TGTGCCACCAGTGAAAGCGGGAGGGTATCCTACAATGAGCAGTTCTTC. Translation: CATSESGRVSYNEQFF.

The chain recombines TRBV27 with TRBJ2-2; TRBD1 matches at 7 bases. CDR3 size: 16 residues. Losses at the gene ends were 1 base for V and 0 bases for J; bases not matched to a gene: 2. Germline lookup yields CDR1 MNHEY and CDR2 SMNVEV (reference sequence). This chain's CDR3 is CASSLYTGANTGELFF. The CDR3 DNA reads as TGTGCCAGCAGTTTATATACAGGGGCGAACACCGGGGAGCTGTTTTTT.

V and J are TRBV11-2 and TRBJ2-7, with D possibly matching TRBD2 (6 bases). V shed 3 bases and J shed 3 bases, with 12 bases lying between them. Germline CDR1 SGHAT, CDR2 FQNNGV. This CDR3 region has 14 residues. CDR3 sequence reads: CASSLGGMGYEQYF. CDR3 DNA sequence: TGTGCCAGCAGCTTGGGGGGAATGGGCTACGAGCAGTACTTC. The entire variable domain, with the rest obtained from reference TRBV11-2 and TRBJ2-7, is as follows: EAGVAQSPRYKIIEKRQSVAFWCNPISGHATLYWYQQILGQGPKLLIQFQNNGVVDDSQLPKDRFSAERLKGVDSTLKIQPAKLEDSAVYLCASSLGGMGYEQYFGPGTRLTVT.

The V call is TRBV5-1, the J call TRBJ1-2; 8 bases fit TRBD1. The junction had 10 bases not matched to a gene; V was cut back by 4 bases and J by 5 bases. The CDR3 spans 15 residues. The germline CDR1 and CDR2 sequences are SGHRS and YFSETQ. The CDR3 nucleotides are TGCGCCAGCAGCGACGGGACAGGCGGAAGGTATGGCTACACCTTC. As protein: CASSDGTGGRYGYTF.

The chain links TRBV18 to TRBJ1-4, with 7 positions matching TRBD1. This CDR3 spans 14 amino acids. The germline V gene has CDR1 KGHSH and CDR2 LQKENI. With 6 bases clipped from V and 12 bases from J, the junction kept 13 bases outside the gene matches. CDR3 coding DNA: TGTGCCAGCTCCCGACAGGGAATTTTCGGAGAACTGTTTTTT. Protein: CASSRQGIFGELFF. The full variable domain, its missing parts supplied by reference TRBV18 and TRBJ1-4, is NAGVMQNPRHLVRRRGQEARLRCSPMKGHSHVYWYRQLPEEGLKFMVYLQKENIIDESGMPKERFSAEFPKEGPSILRIQQVVRGDSAAYFCASSRQGIFGELFFGSGTQLSVL.

This sequence joins TRBV6-2 or TRBV6-3 and TRBJ1-5; possibly TRBD1 for D (5 bases). The germline gives CDR1 MNHEY, CDR2 SVGEGT. The CDR3 spans 17 residues. V lost 3 bases and J 2 bases, leaving 17 bases between the germline ends. The CDR3 reads CASSYRQPLRGNQPQHF. For the CDR3, the DNA is TGTGCCAGCAGTTATAGACAGCCACTTAGGGGCAATCAGCCCCAGCATTTT.

This chain connects TRBV6-5 to TRBJ1-2; D not resolved. Germline-derived CDR1 and CDR2 are MNHEY and SVGAGI. The CDR3 length is 16 residues. V gave up 4 bases and J gave up 0 bases, with 15 bases separating them. CDR3 bases: TGTGCCAGCAGTTCCCGAGCGCGAGGCACTAACTATGGCTACACCTTC. The encoded protein is CASSSRARGTNYGYTF.

CDR3 DNA sequence: TGTGCCAGCAGCTTAGACCGGGGGACCTACGAGCAGTACTTC. Amino acid sequence: CASSLDRGTYEQYF. V and J are TRBV11-2 and TRBJ2-7, with D perhaps matching TRBD2 (6 bases). Deletions cut 0 bases from V and 2 bases from J, with 8 bases between. The CDR3 contains 14 residues. Germline CDR1 reads SGHAT; CDR2 reads FQNNGV.

V gene TRBV28 combines with J gene TRBJ2-1, with TRBD2 as a possible D gene (5 bases). Germline V gene lookup returns CDR1 MDHEN and CDR2 SYDVKM. The CDR3 is 14 residues long. V was shortened by 8 bases and J by 5 bases, with 16 bases between the two germline ends. This chain's CDR3 is CASALGVWHNEQFF. In DNA form, the CDR3 reads TGTGCCAGCGCCCTGGGAGTTTGGCACAATGAGCAGTTCTTC. Supplemented by reference TRBV28 and TRBJ2-1, the full variable domain reads DVKVTQSSRYLVKRTGEKVFLECVQDMDHENMFWYRQDPGLGLRLIYFSYDVKMKEKGDIPEGYSVSREKKERFSLILESASTNQTSMYLCASALGVWHNEQFFGPGTRLTVL.

The rearrangement links TRBV5-6 to TRBJ2-5; D perhaps matches TRBD2 (5 bases). CDR1 is SGHDT and CDR2 is YYEEEE in the germline V gene. This CDR3 region has 14 residues. V was pared by 2 bases and J by 2 bases, with 10 bases between. CDR3 sequence reads: CASSFLWEQETQYF. Here the CDR3 DNA reads TGTGCCAGCAGCTTCCTTTGGGAGCAAGAGACCCAGTACTTC.

This chain connects TRBV27 to TRBJ1-6; TRBD1 aligns across 8 bases. Trimming cost V 6 bases and J 7 bases; bases outside gene matches: 11. This CDR3 has 16 amino acids. Germline lookup yields CDR1 MNHEY and CDR2 SMNVEV (reference sequence). Here the CDR3 DNA reads TGTGCCAGCAGGCCCTTCGGACAGGGAAAAAATTCACCCCTCCACTTT. Amino acid sequence: CASRPFGQGKNSPLHF.

The J gene is TRBJ1-2, the V gene TRBV24-1; D gene ambiguous. Trimming took off 1 base at V and 2 bases at J, with 7 bases between the two ends. Germline lookup yields CDR1 KGHDR and CDR2 SFDVKD. The CDR3 has 14 residues. CDR3 sequence reads: CATSDFALNYGYTF. In nucleotides, the CDR3 is TGTGCCACCAGTGATTTTGCACTCAACTATGGCTACACCTTC.

The chain recombines TRBV2 with TRBJ2-1, with D tentatively TRBD1 (7 bases). This CDR3 has 14 amino acids. Trimming shortened V by 8 bases and J by 2 bases, and 13 bases separated the two germline ends. Looked up from germline, CDR1 is SNHLY and CDR2 is FYNNEI. The CDR3, as DNA: TGTGCCAGCGGGGGGACAGCGGCCTACAATGAGCAGTTCTTC. Its translation is CASGGTAAYNEQFF.

This clone was seen once. The chain combines TRBV9 with TRBJ2-7; 9 bases agree with TRBD2. This CDR3 is built from 16 residues. V dropped 1 base and J dropped 5; count of bases not matched to a gene: 10. Germline CDR1 and CDR2: SGDLS and YYNGEE. As DNA, the CDR3 is TGTGCCAGCAGCGTACAGGCGGGAGGGCCCTCAGACGAGCAGTACTTC. Encoded protein: CASSVQAGGPSDEQYF.

This clone was detected a few times. The rearrangement links TRBV11-2 to TRBJ2-5; D is unclear. Germline V CDR1 and CDR2: SGHAT, FQNNGV. V lost 5 bases, J lost 7 bases, and 11 bases lay in between. This CDR3 region has 12 residues. CDR3 sequence (DNA): TGTGCCAGCAGCCTACGTCGAGGGACCCAGTACTTC. This encodes CASSLRRGTQYF.

This chain connects TRBV28 to TRBJ1-5; D gene uncertain. Trimming shortened V by 3 bases and J by 3 bases, and 9 bases separated the two germline ends. The CDR3 is made up of 14 amino acids. CDR1 and CDR2 (germline): MDHEN, SYDVKM. CDR3 protein: CASSFPQNNQPQHF. In DNA form, the CDR3 reads TGTGCCAGCAGTTTTCCACAGAACAATCAGCCCCAGCATTTT.

The rearrangement uses TRBV7-9 and TRBJ2-1, with a possible D match to TRBD2 (5 bases). Deletions cut 3 bases from V and 7 bases from J, with 10 bases between. This CDR3 comprises 13 residues. CDR1 and CDR2 from the germline V gene are SEHNR and FQNEAQ (reference sequence). CDR3 protein: CASSFGRRNEQFF. CDR3 nucleotides: TGTGCCAGCAGCTTCGGCAGGAGGAATGAGCAGTTCTTC.

The V and J genes are TRBV11-3 and TRBJ2-7; 8 bases map to TRBD1. The CDR3 totals 17 residues. CDR1 is SGHNT, CDR2 YENEEA, per germline. The junction had 14 bases not matched to a gene; V was cut back by 4 bases and J by 3 bases. The CDR3 sequence: CASSYGLPGQASYEQYF. CDR3 nucleotide sequence: TGTGCCAGCAGCTACGGACTACCGGGACAGGCAAGCTACGAGCAGTACTTC.

V gene TRBV7-2 combines with J gene TRBJ1-1, with D hard to call. The CDR3 is 16 amino acids. Between the trimmed V and J ends, which lost 4 bases and 1 base, there was a span of 16 bases. Germline V gives CDR1 SGHTA, CDR2 FQGNSA. This chain's CDR3 is CASSYRSGSPNTEAFF. CDR3 coding DNA: TGTGCCAGCAGCTACCGCTCGGGGAGCCCGAACACTGAAGCTTTCTTT.

V gene TRBV28 combines with J gene TRBJ1-1; TRBD1 might be the D (6 bases). The CDR3 has 17 residues. Trimming shortened V by 5 bases and J by 3 bases, and 22 bases separated the two germline ends. Germline V gives CDR1 MDHEN, CDR2 SYDVKM. CDR3 sequence: CASSPKYYRVGDTEAFF. The CDR3 coding sequence is TGTGCCAGCAGTCCAAAATACTACAGGGTGGGAGACACTGAAGCTTTCTTT.

This clone was detected a few times. V gene TRBV2 combines with J gene TRBJ2-7, with 10 bases that match TRBD2. This CDR3 is 13 amino acids long. J gave up 6 bases and V 4 bases, and 3 bases lay outside the gene matches. The germline V gene encodes CDR1 SNHLY and CDR2 FYNNEI. CDR3 in amino acids: CASSAGTSVEQYF. The CDR3 nucleotides are TGTGCCAGCAGTGCCGGGACTAGCGTCGAGCAGTACTTC.

V usage is TRBV24-1 and J usage is TRBJ2-7; possible D gene TRBD2, 5 bases. V lost 5 bases to trimming and J lost 0 bases, with 13 bases between them. The CDR3 has 15 residues. Germline CDR1 KGHDR, CDR2 SFDVKD. This chain's CDR3 is CATSVPWETSYEQYF. The CDR3 DNA is TGTGCCACCAGTGTTCCCTGGGAGACCTCCTACGAGCAGTACTTC.

The chain recombines TRBV27 with TRBJ1-6, with 10 bases matching TRBD1. J lost 14 bases, V lost 4 bases, and 14 bases had no gene match. The CDR3 covers 16 residues. Germline assignment: CDR1 MNHEY and CDR2 SMNVEV (reference sequence). The CDR3 reads CASSYRQGALGSSLHF. The CDR3 DNA follows: TGTGCCAGCAGTTATCGACAGGGGGCGCTGGGCTCATCCCTCCACTTT.

The chain has TRBV7-2 and TRBJ1-6; tentative D call: TRBD1 (6 bases). Germline lookup yields CDR1 SGHTA and CDR2 FQGNSA. This CDR3 is 14 amino acids long. Trimming stripped 6 bases from V and 7 bases from J, with 13 bases between. The CDR3 is CASRIDRRNSPLHF. The CDR3 DNA reads TGTGCCAGCAGAATAGACAGGAGAAATTCACCCCTCCACTTT.

V and J are TRBV19 and TRBJ1-5, with TRBD1 as a possible D gene (5 bases). This CDR3 comprises 15 residues. V dropped 3 bases and J dropped 7 bases, with 16 bases sitting between them. Germline CDR1 LNHDA, CDR2 SQIVND (reference sequence). The CDR3 DNA reads as TGTGCCAGTAGTATTCGGCGCAGGGAAGACCAGCCCCAGCATTTT. Amino acids: CASSIRRREDQPQHF.